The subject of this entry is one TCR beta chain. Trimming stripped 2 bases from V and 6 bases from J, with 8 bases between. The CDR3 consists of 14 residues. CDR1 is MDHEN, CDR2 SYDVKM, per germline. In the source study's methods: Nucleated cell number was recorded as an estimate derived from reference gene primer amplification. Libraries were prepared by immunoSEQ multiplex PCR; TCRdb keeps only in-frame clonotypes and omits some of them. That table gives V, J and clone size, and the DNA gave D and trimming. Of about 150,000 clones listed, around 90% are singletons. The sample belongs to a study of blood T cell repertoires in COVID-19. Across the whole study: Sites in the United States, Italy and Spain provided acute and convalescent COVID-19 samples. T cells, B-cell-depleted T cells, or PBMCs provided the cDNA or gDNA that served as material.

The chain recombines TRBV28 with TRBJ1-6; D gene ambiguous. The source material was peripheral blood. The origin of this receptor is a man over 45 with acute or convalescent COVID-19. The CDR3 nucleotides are TGTGCCAGCAGTTTAGGGCGTGTTAATTCACCCCTCCACTTT. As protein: CASSLGRVNSPLHF.